A selection of T cell receptor beta chains follows, all from one sample in a study of identical twins. TCRdb called the 5' RACE reads again in MiXCR, with one record for every CDR3 protein. The sample has some 330,000 distinct CDR3 sequences; 9% to 10% are singletons. Sequences were obtained from naive T cells sorted from blood. Receptors were obtained from a woman in her 50s in good health. Each CDR3 is given with its conserved first and last residue.

j_call: TRBJ2-1
v_call: TRBV12-3/TRBV12-4
cdr3_aa: CASRGKREGGNEQFF

j_call: TRBJ1-4
v_call: TRBV20-1
cdr3_aa: CSASVRGYEKLFF

j_call: TRBJ2-7
v_call: TRBV4-1
cdr3_aa: CASSQDGTRLYEQYF

j_call: TRBJ2-1
v_call: TRBV29-1
cdr3_aa: CSVRGDLAGGPGQFF

j_call: TRBJ2-5
v_call: TRBV4-1
cdr3_aa: CASSQVSGGQETQYF

j_call: TRBJ2-2
v_call: TRBV12-3/TRBV12-4
cdr3_aa: CASNLGVPGELFF

j_call: TRBJ2-5
v_call: TRBV12-3/TRBV12-4
cdr3_aa: CASISLGTGSETQYF

j_call: TRBJ1-4
v_call: TRBV9
cdr3_aa: CASSGQGSNEKLFF

j_call: TRBJ1-4
v_call: TRBV25-1
cdr3_aa: CASSEYAGTSGKLFF

j_call: TRBJ2-7
v_call: TRBV14
cdr3_aa: CASSSGPEQYF

j_call: TRBJ1-2
v_call: TRBV3-1
cdr3_aa: CASSQGVVLQDPYGYTF

j_call: TRBJ2-7
v_call: TRBV5-5
cdr3_aa: CASSVSRGFLSYEQYF

j_call: TRBJ2-3
v_call: TRBV2
cdr3_aa: CASSEQGVGTDTQYF

j_call: TRBJ2-1
v_call: TRBV5-4
cdr3_aa: CASSLDGGSTYNEQFF

j_call: TRBJ1-1
v_call: TRBV3-1
cdr3_aa: CASSQRRGLEAFF

j_call: TRBJ1-2
v_call: TRBV5-5
cdr3_aa: CASSAGISLYGYTF

j_call: TRBJ2-1
v_call: TRBV12-3/TRBV12-4
cdr3_aa: CASEPAGSYNEQFF

j_call: TRBJ2-2
v_call: TRBV29-1
cdr3_aa: CSVGQATTGELFF

j_call: TRBJ1-3
v_call: TRBV6-1
cdr3_aa: CACGTWGNTIYF

j_call: TRBJ2-5
v_call: TRBV7-3
cdr3_aa: CASSLHREGTQYF

j_call: TRBJ2-7
v_call: TRBV5-5
cdr3_aa: CASSFNLDWNYEQYF

j_call: TRBJ2-2
v_call: TRBV29-1
cdr3_aa: CSVRTGPNTGELFF

j_call: TRBJ2-3
v_call: TRBV9
cdr3_aa: CASSVGGRPDTQYF

j_call: TRBJ2-2
v_call: TRBV5-1
cdr3_aa: CASSLGGGTNTGELFF

j_call: TRBJ1-1
v_call: TRBV19
cdr3_aa: CATTLSPTGGTEAFF

j_call: TRBJ1-1
v_call: TRBV20-1
cdr3_aa: CSARGWQTAEAFF

j_call: TRBJ2-1
v_call: TRBV10-3
cdr3_aa: CAIRGLDHNEQFF

j_call: TRBJ2-1
v_call: TRBV5-1
cdr3_aa: CASSEIAGVSNEQFF

j_call: TRBJ2-2
v_call: TRBV29-1
cdr3_aa: CSVRQGATGELFF

j_call: TRBJ2-5
v_call: TRBV20-1
cdr3_aa: CSARVSGRARETQYF

j_call: TRBJ2-1
v_call: TRBV20-1
cdr3_aa: CSARVPLTSGRIRGNEQFF

j_call: TRBJ2-3
v_call: TRBV27
cdr3_aa: CASSPGAHTDTQYF

j_call: TRBJ1-4
v_call: TRBV20-1
cdr3_aa: CSALTGGNYEKLFF

j_call: TRBJ1-2
v_call: TRBV7-9
cdr3_aa: CASSLGYREGYTF

j_call: TRBJ2-1
v_call: TRBV20-1
cdr3_aa: CSAQRGTSEKEQFF

j_call: TRBJ2-5
v_call: TRBV30
cdr3_aa: CALSGQSIETQYF

j_call: TRBJ1-4
v_call: TRBV3-1
cdr3_aa: CASSQSWATNEKLFF

j_call: TRBJ2-1
v_call: TRBV10-3
cdr3_aa: CAISGRTSGSNEQFF

j_call: TRBJ1-1
v_call: TRBV24-1
cdr3_aa: CATSDSGVVEAFF

j_call: TRBJ2-3
v_call: TRBV20-1
cdr3_aa: CSARDPWSAVTTDTQYF